This passage covers 4 T cell receptor beta chains from one sample sequenced in a study of T cell clonotyping in hematopoietic cell transplantation. Produced via immunoSEQ multiplex PCR; TCRdb's table is partial and in-frame only. The sample lists roughly 16,000 clones; 80% to 95% were seen once. Sequenced material: peripheral blood mononuclear cells. Receptors originate from a man aged 40-50 years in good health. Some clones in this sample may be carry-over from other donors' samples.

The count of this clone is one. The chain links TRBV5-1 to TRBJ2-5; TRBD2 is a possible D gene (6 bases). Germline lookup yields CDR1 SGHRS and CDR2 YFSETQ. V lost 0 bases to trimming and J lost 1 base, with 7 bases between them. The length of the CDR3 is 14 residues. CDR3 protein: CASSLGGVQETQYF. CDR3 DNA: TGCGCCAGCAGCTTGGGGGGGGTCCAAGAGACCCAGTACTTC.

The DNA for the CDR3 is TGTGCCAGCAGCCCCGAGGGGGGTTACGAGCAGTACTTC. Amino acids: CASSPEGGYEQYF. This rearrangement joins TRBV7-9 to TRBJ2-7, with D perhaps assigned TRBD1 or TRBD2 (6 bases each). Trimming took 5 bases from V and 4 from J, leaving 12 bases between them. Germline-derived CDR1 and CDR2 are SEHNR and FQNEAQ (reference sequence). CDR3 length: 13 residues.

This clone has only a few counts. The V gene is TRBV4-2, the J gene TRBJ2-7; D unclear. In germline, CDR1 is LGHNA, CDR2 YNFKEQ. V lost 0 bases to trimming and J lost 3 bases, with 3 bases between them. The CDR3 covers 12 residues. CDR3 bases: TGTGCCAGCAGCCAAGATAACTACGAGCAGTACTTC. It codes for CASSQDNYEQYF.

The chain is built from TRBV5-6 and TRBJ1-6; tentatively, D is TRBD1 (5 bases). The V gene's germline CDR1 is SGHDT and CDR2 YYEEEE. CDR3 length equals 16 residues. Trimming pared 6 bases from V and 3 bases from J, leaving 16 bases between. The CDR3 sequence: CASTIGTGDYNSPLHF. Here the CDR3 DNA reads TGTGCCAGCACCATTGGCACGGGGGACTATAATTCACCCCTCCACTTT. Drawing the rest from reference TRBV5-6 and TRBJ1-6, the complete variable domain is DAGVTQSPTHLIKTRGQQVTLRCSPKSGHDTVSWYQQALGQGPQFIFQYYEEEERQRGNFPDRFSGHQFPNYSSELNVNALLLGDSALYLCASTIGTGDYNSPLHFGNGTRLTVT.